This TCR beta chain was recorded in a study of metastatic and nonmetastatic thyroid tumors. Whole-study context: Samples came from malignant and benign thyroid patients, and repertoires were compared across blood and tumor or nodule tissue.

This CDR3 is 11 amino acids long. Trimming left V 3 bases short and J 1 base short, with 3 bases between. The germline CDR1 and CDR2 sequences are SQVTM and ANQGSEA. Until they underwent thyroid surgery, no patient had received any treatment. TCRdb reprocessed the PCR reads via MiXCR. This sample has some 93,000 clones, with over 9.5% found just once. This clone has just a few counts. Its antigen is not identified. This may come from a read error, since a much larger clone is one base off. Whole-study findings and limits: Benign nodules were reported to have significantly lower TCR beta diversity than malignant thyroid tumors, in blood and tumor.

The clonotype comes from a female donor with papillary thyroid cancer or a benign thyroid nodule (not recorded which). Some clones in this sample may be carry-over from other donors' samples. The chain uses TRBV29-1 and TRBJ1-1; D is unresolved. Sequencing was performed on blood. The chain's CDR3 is CSVETNTEAFF. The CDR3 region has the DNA TGCAGCGTTGAGACGAACACTGAAGCTTTCTTT.